This T cell receptor (beta chain) derives from a study of follicular helper T cells after annual influenza vaccination. Stated time point: 2015-2016 season, pre-vaccination. Between about 35 and 110 mL of blood was drawn per time point. TCRB sequencing was done at Survey resolution level. Assay: immunoSEQ multiplex PCR; the TCRdb copy retains only in-frame clones and omits some. The data show 12,000 or so clones, around 80% seen once. The V gene's germline CDR1 is SGHRS and CDR2 YFSETQ. CDR3 length: 13 residues. V lost 0 bases and J 4 bases, leaving 6 bases between the germline ends. The J gene is TRBJ2-3, the V gene TRBV5-1; unclear D gene. The TCR sequence derives from an adult who received the influenza vaccine. Specimen: CXCR5+ CD38- circulating T follicular helper cells from blood, collected on the day of influenza vaccination. Subset defined: circulating Tfh, non-naive CD4+CXCR5+PD-1+ (ICOS+CD38+ or ICOS-CD38-). CDR3 amino acids: CASSLASPDTQYF. The CDR3 coding sequence is TGCGCCAGCAGCTTGGCGTCCCCAGATACGCAGTATTTT.